These T cell receptor beta chains were read from a single sample in a study of blood T cell repertoires in COVID-19. Generated by immunoSEQ multiplex PCR, the TCRdb table keeps only in-frame clones and is missing some. The sample lists roughly 35,000 clones, 93% occurring once. The sequenced sample was peripheral blood. The receptor set was obtained from a human donor in a cohort sampled during active COVID-19. The CDR3 runs from the conserved cysteine through the conserved F or W. D genes are given only for firm matches. Expanded clones are given a class, and other clones once, few, many or no size at all.

v_call	d_call	j_call	clone_size	cdr3_nt	cdr3_aa
TRBV5-4	.	TRBJ1-3	.	TGTGCCAGCAGCTTAGACTTTCTGAGCTCTGGAAACACCATATATTTT	CASSLDFLSSGNTIYF
TRBV5-5	.	TRBJ1-6	.	TGTGCCAGCAGCTTGGCTCTCACAGGAGGGACTAATTCACCCCTCCACTTT	CASSLALTGGTNSPLHF
TRBV2	.	TRBJ2-2	.	TGTGCCAGCAAAGACTTGGTGAACACCGGGGAGCTGTTTTTT	CASKDLVNTGELFF
TRBV9	.	TRBJ1-4	.	TGTGCCAGCAGCATATCCGGGAATGAAAAACTGTTTTTT	CASSISGNEKLFF
TRBV9	TRBD2	TRBJ2-1	.	TGTGCCAGCAGCGTAGGGTCTAGCGGGATGTACAATGAGCAGTTCTTC	CASSVGSSGMYNEQFF
TRBV5-5	TRBD2	TRBJ2-5	.	TGTGCCAGCAGCTGGACTAGCGGGGGGTCTGGAGAGACCCAGTACTTC	CASSWTSGGSGETQYF
TRBV5-4	TRBD1	TRBJ2-3	.	TGTGCCAGCAGTCTGATCGGACAGGGGGCGTTGTTAGATACGCAGTATTTT	CASSLIGQGALLDTQYF
TRBV19	TRBD1	TRBJ2-6	.	TGTGCCAGTAGTCAACAGGGGATGATATCAGGGGCCAACGTCCTGACTTTC	CASSQQGMISGANVLTF
TRBV29-1	TRBD1	TRBJ2-1	.	TGCAGCGTTCTAACGGGACAGGGGAGCTCCTACAATGAGCAGTTCTTC	CSVLTGQGSSYNEQFF
TRBV5-4	TRBD2	TRBJ2-1	.	TGTGCCAGCAGCAGGTCTAGCGGGGGGACCAATGAGCAGTTCTTC	CASSRSSGGTNEQFF
TRBV29-1	.	TRBJ1-4	few	TGCAGCGTTGACGGAGCCGATGAAAAACTGTTTTTT	CSVDGADEKLFF
TRBV27	.	TRBJ1-1	.	TGTGCCAGCAGTTTAGTGGCGGTGGGCACTGAAGCTTTCTTT	CASSLVAVGTEAFF
TRBV7-9	.	TRBJ2-1	.	TGTGCCAGCAGCATTAGCGGCGATGAGCAGTTCTTC	CASSISGDEQFF
TRBV7-8	TRBD2	TRBJ2-3	.	TGTGCCAGCAGCTTAGGGTTAGCGGGAGACACAGATACGCAGTATTTT	CASSLGLAGDTDTQYF
TRBV5-1	.	TRBJ1-1	once	TGCGCCAGCAGCTTGGCCGGGGAACAAAAAGCTTTCTTT	CASSLAGEQKAFF
TRBV5-1	TRBD2	TRBJ2-7	.	TGCGCCAGCAGCTGGGGACTAGCGGAGACCTACGAGCAGTACTTC	CASSWGLAETYEQYF
TRBV12-3/TRBV12-4	.	TRBJ2-5	.	TGTGCCAGCAGTTGCAGCCAAGAGACCCAGTACTTC	CASSCSQETQYF
TRBV27	.	TRBJ1-2	once	TGTGCCAGCAGTCCGAACGTGGTGGGAGGGGATGGCTACACCTTC	CASSPNVVGGDGYTF
TRBV3-1/TRBV3-2	TRBD2	TRBJ2-1	.	TGTGCCAGCAGCCAGGGGACTAGCGGCCTAATCTACAATGAGCAGTTCTTC	CASSQGTSGLIYNEQFF
TRBV7-8	TRBD2	TRBJ2-1	.	TGTGCCAGCAGCAAACGAGCGAAAACTAGCGGGGCCGGGGGGCAGTTCTTC	CASSKRAKTSGAGGQFF
TRBV14	.	TRBJ1-2	.	TGTGCCAGCAGCCAAGATCAGGCGTCTTTTCCCTATGGCTACACCTTC	CASSQDQASFPYGYTF
TRBV9	.	TRBJ2-7	.	TGTGCCAGCAGCACAAACTCCTACGAGCAGTACTTC	CASSTNSYEQYF
TRBV27	TRBD2	TRBJ2-1	.	TGTGCCAGCAGTTCCCCTGGGACTAGCGGGAGGGGATACTACAATGAGCAGTTCTTC	CASSSPGTSGRGYYNEQFF
TRBV3-1/TRBV3-2	TRBD2	TRBJ2-7	.	TGTGCCAGCAGCCAACTCGGACTAGAATCATACTACGAGCAGTACTTC	CASSQLGLESYYEQYF
TRBV10-3	.	TRBJ1-1	.	TGTGCCATCACCGACCCGGGGTCGGGTCGCACTGAAGCTTTCTTT	CAITDPGSGRTEAFF
TRBV10-1	TRBD1	TRBJ1-6	few	TGCGCCAGCAGTGAGTCAACAGGGGAGGATTCACCCCTCCACTTT	CASSESTGEDSPLHF
TRBV28	.	TRBJ2-7	.	TGTGCCAGCAGTTTCACTTCGGCCGACCTACAGTGCGAGCAGTACTTC	CASSFTSADLQCEQYF
TRBV19	.	TRBJ2-3	.	TGTGCCAGTAGTATCGGGGACACCAACATAAATACGCAGTATTTT	CASSIGDTNINTQYF
TRBV10-2	.	TRBJ2-1	.	TGCGCCAGCAGTGAGATGGACCGGAGGGATGAGCAGTTCTTC	CASSEMDRRDEQFF
TRBV29-1	TRBD2	TRBJ2-7	.	TGCAGTGCCGGGACTAGCGGAATCTACGAGCAGTACTTC	CSAGTSGIYEQYF
TRBV28	.	TRBJ2-3	.	TGTGCCAGCACCCACCTTAGTCTGCTTTTCACAGATACGCAGTATTTT	CASTHLSLLFTDTQYF
TRBV6-5	TRBD2	TRBJ2-5	.	TGTGCCAGCAGTTTAACTAGCGGGGAGACCCAGTACTTC	CASSLTSGETQYF
TRBV7-9	.	TRBJ1-1	.	TGTGCCAGCAGCTTAGGAAAGACAGTTATGAACACTGAAGCTTTCTTT	CASSLGKTVMNTEAFF
TRBV6-5	.	TRBJ2-5	.	TGTGCCAGCAGTTTAGGAGGAAGTGAGACCCAGTACTTC	CASSLGGSETQYF
TRBV4-1	.	TRBJ1-2	few	TGCGCCAGCAGCCAAGATTTCAGCGGGGGCGGGAACTATGGCTACACCTTC	CASSQDFSGGGNYGYTF
TRBV10-3	TRBD1	TRBJ1-5	.	TGTGCCACCAACGACAGGGGGCCCAATCAGCCCCAGCATTTT	CATNDRGPNQPQHF
TRBV10-3	.	TRBJ2-3	few	TGTGCCATCAGTGATGCCGGGAATCGCCCAGATACGCAGTATTTT	CAISDAGNRPDTQYF
TRBV18	TRBD1	TRBJ1-3	.	TGTGCCAGCTCACAACGGACAGGGGCCTCTGGAAACACCATATATTTT	CASSQRTGASGNTIYF
TRBV4-1	.	TRBJ2-2	once	TGCGCCAGCAGCCAAGCGTCGACATTACCCGGGGAGCTGTTTTTT	CASSQASTLPGELFF
TRBV5-1	.	TRBJ2-7	.	TGCGCCAGCAGCTTGGTGGGCAGAGTCTACGAGCAGTACTTC	CASSLVGRVYEQYF
TRBV19	.	TRBJ1-1	.	TGTGCCAGTTTGCAGGGTCCCTCTACTGAAGCTTTCTTT	CASLQGPSTEAFF
TRBV12-2	.	TRBJ2-2	.	TGTGCAAGTCGCTCTCTTCTTACCCCGGACAGGGTGAACACCGGGGAGCTGTTTTTT	CASRSLLTPDRVNTGELFF
TRBV19	.	TRBJ2-7	.	TGTGCCAGTAGTACCCTAGGGGGCTACGAGCAGTACTTC	CASSTLGGYEQYF
TRBV29-1	.	TRBJ1-2	.	TGCAGCGTACGTAAGGGGACAATAGGGAACTATGGCTACACCTTC	CSVRKGTIGNYGYTF
TRBV2	TRBD1	TRBJ1-2	.	TGTGCCAGCAGGCCCACGACAGGGAATGGCTACACCTTC	CASRPTTGNGYTF
TRBV3-1/TRBV3-2	.	TRBJ2-2	.	TGTGCCAGCAGCCATATCGGGGAGCTGTTTTTT	CASSHIGELFF
TRBV9	TRBD1	TRBJ1-1	once	TGTGCCAGCAGCTCCCGACAGGGTAAAGCTTTCTTT	CASSSRQGKAFF
TRBV27	.	TRBJ2-5	.	TGTGCCAGCAGTTCCCCCCGCGGGGCGCAAGAGACCCAGTACTTC	CASSSPRGAQETQYF